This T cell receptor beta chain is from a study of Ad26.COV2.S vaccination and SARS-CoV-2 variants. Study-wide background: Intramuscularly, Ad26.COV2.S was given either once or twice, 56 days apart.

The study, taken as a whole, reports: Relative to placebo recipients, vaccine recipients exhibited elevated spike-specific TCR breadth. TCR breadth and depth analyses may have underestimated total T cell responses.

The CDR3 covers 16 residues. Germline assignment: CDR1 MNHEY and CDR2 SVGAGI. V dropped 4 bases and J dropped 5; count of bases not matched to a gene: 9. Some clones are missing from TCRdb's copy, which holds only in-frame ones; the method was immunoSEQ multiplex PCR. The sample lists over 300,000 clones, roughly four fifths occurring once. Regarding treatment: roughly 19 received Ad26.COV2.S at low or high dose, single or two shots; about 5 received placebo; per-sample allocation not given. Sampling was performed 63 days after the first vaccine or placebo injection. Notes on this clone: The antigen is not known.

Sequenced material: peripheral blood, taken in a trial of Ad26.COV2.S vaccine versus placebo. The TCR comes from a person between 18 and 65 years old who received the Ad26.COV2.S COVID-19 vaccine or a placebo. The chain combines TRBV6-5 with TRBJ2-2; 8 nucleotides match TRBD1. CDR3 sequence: CASSFLRGLGTGELFF. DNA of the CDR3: TGTGCCAGCAGTTTTCTCAGGGGGCTTGGGACCGGGGAGCTGTTTTTT.